The rows below give T cell receptor beta chains drawn from one sample of a study of graft-versus-host responses after intestinal transplantation. Some clones are missing from TCRdb's copy, which holds only in-frame ones; the method was immunoSEQ multiplex PCR. The sample shows roughly 89,000 clones, 92% of them seen only once. Their specific antigens are unknown. The sample here was unstimulated CD4+ T cells sorted from spleen or lymph node cells, taken before intestinal transplant. The source is a human donor who received an intestinal transplant. Both conserved end residues are part of each CDR3. D genes are given only for firm matches. Where a row states a size, it is once, few, many or the class of an expanded clone; other rows omit it.

CDR3 protein	CDR3 DNA	clone size	V gene	J gene	D gene
CASSPTGGHSPLHF	TGTGCCAGTAGCCCGACAGGGGGCCATTCACCCCTCCACTTT	NA	TRBV19	TRBJ1-6	TRBD1
CASSLGGQGPSPLHF	TGTGCCAGCAGCTTGGGGGGACAGGGGCCGTCACCCCTCCACTTT	NA	TRBV5-5	TRBJ1-6	TRBD1
CASGLNSNQPQHF	TGTGCCAGCGGACTCAATAGCAATCAGCCCCAGCATTTT	NA	TRBV2	TRBJ1-5	NA
CASSNQGARFSHEQYF	TGTGCCAGCAGTAATCAGGGCGCACGCTTCTCTCACGAGCAGTACTTC	NA	TRBV2	TRBJ2-7	NA
CASSNPGTGNTEAFF	TGTGCCAGCAGTAACCCCGGGACAGGGAACACTGAAGCTTTCTTT	NA	TRBV5-6	TRBJ1-1	TRBD1
CASSGDTGPYEQYF	TGTGCCAGCAGTGGGGACACCGGCCCCTACGAGCAGTACTTC	NA	TRBV27	TRBJ2-7	NA
CASSVRPGTPSDTQYF	TGTGCCAGCAGCGTCAGACCCGGGACTCCCTCCGATACGCAGTATTTT	NA	TRBV9	TRBJ2-3	NA
CASSSRGGTTEAFF	TGTGCCAGCAGCTCCAGAGGAGGAACCACTGAAGCTTTCTTT	NA	TRBV7-3	TRBJ1-1	NA
CASSVDRVLSSPLHF	TGTGCCAGCAGTGTCGACAGGGTTCTTTCTTCACCCCTCCACTTT	NA	TRBV2	TRBJ1-6	TRBD1
CASSSKGGLNEKLFF	TGTGCCAGCAGCTCGAAGGGGGGGTTGAATGAAAAACTGTTTTTT	NA	TRBV5-4	TRBJ1-4	NA
CASSLTGGALNSPLHF	TGTGCCAGCAGCCTGACAGGGGGCGCCTTGAATTCACCCCTCCACTTT	NA	TRBV7-8	TRBJ1-6	TRBD1
CASSQATGMGGYTF	TGTGCCAGCAGCCAAGCCACAGGGATGGGTGGCTACACCTTC	NA	TRBV14	TRBJ1-2	NA
CASSWDRVREKSYNEQFF	TGCGCCAGCAGCTGGGACAGGGTACGGGAGAAGAGCTACAATGAGCAGTTCTTC	NA	TRBV5-1	TRBJ2-1	TRBD1
CASSFAAGGPGITGELFF	TGTGCCAGCAGTTTTGCGGCGGGGGGGCCGGGTATAACCGGGGAGCTGTTTTTT	NA	TRBV28	TRBJ2-2	TRBD2
CASSIGTGGPYGYTF	TGTGCCAGCAGCATTGGGACAGGGGGCCCCTATGGCTACACCTTC	NA	TRBV7-8	TRBJ1-2	TRBD1
CASSLVISDTQYF	TGCGCCAGCAGCCTAGTAATCTCAGATACGCAGTATTTT	NA	TRBV4-3	TRBJ2-3	NA
CASSMTDTYEQYF	TGTGCCAGCAGTATGACGGACACCTACGAGCAGTACTTC	NA	TRBV6-5	TRBJ2-7	NA
CASSHGGRNSPLHF	TGTGCCAGCAGCCACGGAGGGCGTAATTCACCCCTCCACTTT	NA	TRBV7-9	TRBJ1-6	NA
CASSYSRRTAGDGYTF	TGTGCCAGCAGTTACAGCAGGAGGACAGCCGGAGATGGCTACACCTTC	once	TRBV6-5	TRBJ1-2	NA
CASTGQPYEQYF	TGTGCCAGCACAGGACAACCTTACGAGCAGTACTTC	few	TRBV2	TRBJ2-7	NA
CASSVGQGFQPQHF	TGTGCCAGCAGCGTAGGACAGGGTTTTCAGCCCCAGCATTTT	NA	TRBV9	TRBJ1-5	TRBD1
CASSLVVAGDNEQFF	TGCGCCAGCAGCTTGGTGGTAGCGGGGGACAATGAGCAGTTCTTC	NA	TRBV5-1	TRBJ2-1	TRBD2
CAWRGQTNEKLFF	TGTGCCTGGAGGGGACAGACGAATGAAAAACTGTTTTTT	NA	TRBV30	TRBJ1-4	TRBD1
CASRGQFSSMNTEAFF	TGTGCCAGCAGGGGACAGTTTTCCTCGATGAACACTGAAGCTTTCTTT	few	TRBV2	TRBJ1-1	TRBD1
CASSPGTPRGQYF	TGTGCCAGCAGCCCCGGGACTCCTCGAGGGCAGTACTTC	NA	TRBV11-3	TRBJ2-7	NA
CASRYRQGKGETQYF	TGTGCCAGCAGATACCGACAGGGGAAGGGGGAGACCCAGTACTTC	NA	TRBV7-2	TRBJ2-5	TRBD1
CASSLVSLVRANYGYTF	TGTGCCAGCAGCTTAGTTTCCCTTGTCAGGGCTAACTATGGCTACACCTTC	NA	TRBV7-9	TRBJ1-2	NA
CASSYSRINTEAFF	TGTGCCAGCAGTTACTCGAGAATAAACACTGAAGCTTTCTTT	NA	TRBV6-5	TRBJ1-1	NA
CSISTGADTQYF	TGCAGCATATCGACAGGGGCAGATACGCAGTATTTT	NA	TRBV29-1	TRBJ2-3	TRBD1
CASSQAHELLYTF	TGTGCCAGCAGCCAAGCTCACGAACTCCTCTACACCTTC	NA	TRBV7-9	TRBJ1-2	NA
CASSLGPGNSYEQYF	TGTGCCAGCAGCTTGGGGCCCGGCAACTCCTACGAGCAGTACTTC	NA	TRBV7-9	TRBJ2-7	NA
CASSILGGMQYF	TGTGCCAGTAGTATTCTTGGCGGAATGCAGTACTTC	NA	TRBV19	TRBJ2-7	NA
CASQSQVTLNQPQHF	TGTGCCAGTCAGAGTCAGGTTACTTTAAATCAGCCCCAGCATTTT	NA	TRBV19	TRBJ1-5	NA
CATSRDRGRGDEKLFF	TGTGCCACCTCCCGGGACAGGGGGCGTGGGGATGAAAAACTGTTTTTT	NA	TRBV19	TRBJ1-4	TRBD1
CASSSTTQRHVDYTF	TGCGCCAGCAGCTCGACAACACAACGGCATGTTGACTACACCTTC	NA	TRBV5-1	TRBJ1-2	NA
CASSSGTGADTQYF	TGCGCCAGCAGCTCTGGGACAGGGGCAGATACGCAGTATTTT	NA	TRBV5-1	TRBJ2-3	TRBD1
CASSLGRANEQFF	TGTGCCAGCAGCTTGGGGCGGGCCAATGAGCAGTTCTTC	once	TRBV5-4	TRBJ2-1	NA
CSVEQGAVAEAFF	TGCAGCGTGGAACAGGGGGCTGTTGCTGAAGCTTTCTTT	NA	TRBV29-1	TRBJ1-1	TRBD1
CASSGFQGPQETQYF	TGTGCCAGCAGTGGATTCCAGGGTCCCCAAGAGACCCAGTACTTC	NA	TRBV2	TRBJ2-5	NA
CASSLFGTGAFSGANVLTF	TGTGCCAGCAGCCTGTTTGGGACAGGCGCCTTCTCTGGGGCCAACGTCCTGACTTTC	NA	TRBV27	TRBJ2-6	TRBD1
CATSRSLGQGIGEQYF	TGTGCCACCAGCAGATCGCTGGGGCAGGGTATTGGCGAGCAGTACTTC	NA	TRBV15	TRBJ2-7	NA
CASSIVGRGFTDTQYF	TGTGCCAGTAGTATAGTGGGTCGGGGGTTCACAGATACGCAGTATTTT	once	TRBV19	TRBJ2-3	NA
CASSQRGQAYEQYF	TGTGCCAGCAGCCAACGGGGACAGGCTTACGAGCAGTACTTC	once	TRBV7-2	TRBJ2-7	TRBD1
CASSLDPGGLLETQYF	TGTGCCAGCAGTTTAGACCCGGGGGGGCTGTTAGAGACCCAGTACTTC	NA	TRBV27	TRBJ2-5	TRBD2
CASSFRGVSTDTQYF	TGTGCCAGCTCCTTTCGCGGAGTTAGCACAGATACGCAGTATTTT	NA	TRBV6-5	TRBJ2-3	NA